This TCR beta chain was sequenced for a study of blood T cell repertoires in COVID-19. Sequenced by immunoSEQ multiplex PCR; TCRdb stores in-frame clones only, minus some. Of around 400,000 clones in the sample, just under 90% are singletons; the top ten hold 1.7%. CDR3 length: 11 residues. The V end lost 11 bases, the J end lost 5 bases, and 9 bases lay between the germline ends. The germline gives CDR1 KGHDR, CDR2 SFDVKD. The sequenced material came from PBMCs or T cells enriched from blood (not recorded which). The chain employs TRBV24-1 and TRBJ2-1; D gene uncertain. This sequence originates from a woman in her twenties or thirties who had recovered from COVID-19. For the CDR3, the DNA is TGTGCCAGTGCCAGGAACAATGAGCAGTTCTTC. Protein sequence: CASARNNEQFF.